This paragraph reports one T cell receptor beta chain. With 0 bases removed from V and 6 bases from J, the gap between germline ends came to 15 bases. The germline gives CDR1 GTSNPN, CDR2 SVGIG (reference sequence). This CDR3 region has 16 residues. This entry belongs to a study of CD8 T cells in Susac syndrome. Random hexamers primed reverse transcription of 0.5 to 1 ug RNA. From the immunoSEQ multiplex PCR reads, TCRdb called clonotypes with MiXCR, one entry per CDR3 protein. The profile shows around 300,000 distinct CDR3 sequences, almost 85% of them singletons. The chain carries TRBV30 and TRBJ1-6; unclear D gene. This receptor was identified in a human donor with multiple sclerosis. Sequencing input: CD8+ T cells from PBMCs. In nucleotides, the CDR3 is TGTGCCTGGAGTGTCCAGCCGCGTTTCTTTAATTCACCCCTCCACTTT. This gives the protein CAWSVQPRFFNSPLHF.